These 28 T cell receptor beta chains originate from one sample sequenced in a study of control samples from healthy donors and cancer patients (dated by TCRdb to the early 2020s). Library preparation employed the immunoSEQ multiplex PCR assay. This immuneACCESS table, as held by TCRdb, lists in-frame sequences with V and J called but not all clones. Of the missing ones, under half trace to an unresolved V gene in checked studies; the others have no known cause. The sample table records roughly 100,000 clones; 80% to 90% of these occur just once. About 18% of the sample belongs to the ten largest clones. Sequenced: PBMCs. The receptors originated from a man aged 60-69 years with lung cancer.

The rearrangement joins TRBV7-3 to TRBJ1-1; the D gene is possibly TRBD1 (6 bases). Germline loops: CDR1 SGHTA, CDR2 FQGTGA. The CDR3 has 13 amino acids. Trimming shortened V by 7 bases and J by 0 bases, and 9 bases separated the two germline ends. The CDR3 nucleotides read TGTGCCAGCAAACAGGGTCTGAACACTGAAGCTTTCTTT. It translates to CASKQGLNTEAFF.

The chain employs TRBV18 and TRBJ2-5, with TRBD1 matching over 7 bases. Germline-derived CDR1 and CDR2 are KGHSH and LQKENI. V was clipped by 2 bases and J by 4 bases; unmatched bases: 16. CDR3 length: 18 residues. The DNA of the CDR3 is TGTGCCAGCTCACCAAATCCCCCCGGGACAGCGGTGGGAGAGACCCAGTACTTC. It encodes CASSPNPPGTAVGETQYF.

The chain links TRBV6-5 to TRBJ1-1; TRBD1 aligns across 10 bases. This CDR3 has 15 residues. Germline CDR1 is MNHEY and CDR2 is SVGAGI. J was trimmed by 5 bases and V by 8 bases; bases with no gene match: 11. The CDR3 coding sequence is TGTGCCAGCTCTTACCCGGGACAGGGGAGGACTGAAGCTTTCTTT. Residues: CASSYPGQGRTEAFF.

CDR3 protein: CASSLVVAVTGELFF. CDR3 in DNA: TGTGCCAGCAGCTTAGTCGTGGCAGTGACCGGGGAGCTGTTTTTT. This chain uses TRBV11-2 with TRBJ2-2; D unresolved. V was pared by 1 base and J by 5 bases, with 11 bases between. Germline lookup yields CDR1 SGHAT and CDR2 FQNNGV. The CDR3 is 15 amino acids.

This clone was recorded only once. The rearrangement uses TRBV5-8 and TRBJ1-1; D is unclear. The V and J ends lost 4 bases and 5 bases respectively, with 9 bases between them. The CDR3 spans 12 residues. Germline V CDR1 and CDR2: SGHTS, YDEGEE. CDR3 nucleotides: TGTGCCAGCAGCCAAGGTCGGACTGAAGCTTTCTTT. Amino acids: CASSQGRTEAFF. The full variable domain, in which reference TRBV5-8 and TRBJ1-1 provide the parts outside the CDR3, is EAGVTQSPTHLIKTRGQQATLRCSPISGHTSVYWYQQALGLGLQFLLWYDEGEERNRGNFPPRFSGRQFPNYSSELNVNALELEDSALYLCASSQGRTEAFFGQGTRLTVV.

This chain's CDR3 is CATSATRDTLTDTQYF. In DNA, the CDR3 is TGTGCCACCAGTGCCACCCGGGACACACTCACAGATACGCAGTATTTT. V usage is TRBV24-1 and J usage is TRBJ2-3; maybe TRBD1 (6 bases). This CDR3 region has 16 residues. Trimming shortened V by 5 bases and J by 2 bases, and 16 bases separated the two germline ends. CDR1 KGHDR and CDR2 SFDVKD come from the germline V gene.

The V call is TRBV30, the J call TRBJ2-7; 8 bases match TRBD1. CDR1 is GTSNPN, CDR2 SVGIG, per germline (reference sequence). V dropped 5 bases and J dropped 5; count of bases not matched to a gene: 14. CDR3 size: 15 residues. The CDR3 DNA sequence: TGTGCCTGGGAGGCCAATGACAGGGGTTTCGACGAGCAGTACTTC. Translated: CAWEANDRGFDEQYF.

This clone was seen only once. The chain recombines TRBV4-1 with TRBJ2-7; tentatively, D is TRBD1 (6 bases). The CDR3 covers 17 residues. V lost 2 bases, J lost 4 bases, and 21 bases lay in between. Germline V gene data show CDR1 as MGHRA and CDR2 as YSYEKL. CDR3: CASSQYSAGVEAYEQYF. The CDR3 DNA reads TGCGCCAGCAGCCAATACTCCGCAGGGGTAGAAGCATACGAGCAGTACTTC.

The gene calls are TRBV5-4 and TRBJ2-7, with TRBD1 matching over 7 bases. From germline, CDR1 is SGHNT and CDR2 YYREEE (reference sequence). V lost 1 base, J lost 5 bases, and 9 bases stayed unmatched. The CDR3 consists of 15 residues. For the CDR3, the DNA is TGTGCCAGCAGCTTGAATACAGGGGCCGCGGACGAGCAGTACTTC. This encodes CASSLNTGAADEQYF.

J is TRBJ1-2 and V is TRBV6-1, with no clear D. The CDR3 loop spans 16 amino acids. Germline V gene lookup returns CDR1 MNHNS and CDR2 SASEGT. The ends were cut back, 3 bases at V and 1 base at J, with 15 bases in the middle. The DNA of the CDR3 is TGTGCCAGCAGTGAGACACCGGTCCCCATTAACTATGGCTACACCTTC. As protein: CASSETPVPINYGYTF.

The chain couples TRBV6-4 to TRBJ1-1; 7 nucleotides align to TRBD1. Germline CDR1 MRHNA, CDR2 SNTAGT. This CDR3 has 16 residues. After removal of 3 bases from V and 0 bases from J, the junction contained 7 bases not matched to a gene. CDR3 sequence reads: CASSEGGPGMNTEAFF. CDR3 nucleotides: TGTGCCAGCAGTGAAGGGGGCCCGGGTATGAACACTGAAGCTTTCTTT.

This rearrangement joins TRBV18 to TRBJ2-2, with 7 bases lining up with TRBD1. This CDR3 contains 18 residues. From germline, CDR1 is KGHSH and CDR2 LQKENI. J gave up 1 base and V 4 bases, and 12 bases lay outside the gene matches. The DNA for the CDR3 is TGTGCCAGCTCACAAAACAGTCCCGCAGGGGGGAACACCGGGGAGCTGTTTTTT. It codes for CASSQNSPAGGNTGELFF.

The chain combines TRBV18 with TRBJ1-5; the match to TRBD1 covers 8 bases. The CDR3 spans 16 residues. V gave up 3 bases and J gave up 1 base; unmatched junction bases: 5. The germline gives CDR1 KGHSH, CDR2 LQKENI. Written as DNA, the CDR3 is TGTGCCAGCTCACCTACCGGGACAGGCAGCAATCAGCCCCAGCATTTT. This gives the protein CASSPTGTGSNQPQHF.

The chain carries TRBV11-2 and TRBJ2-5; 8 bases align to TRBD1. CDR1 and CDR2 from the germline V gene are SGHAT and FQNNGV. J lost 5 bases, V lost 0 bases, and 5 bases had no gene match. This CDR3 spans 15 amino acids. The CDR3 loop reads CASSLDRGPGETQYF. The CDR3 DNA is TGTGCCAGCAGCTTAGACAGGGGGCCCGGGGAGACCCAGTACTTC. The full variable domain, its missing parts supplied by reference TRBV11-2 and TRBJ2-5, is EAGVAQSPRYKIIEKRQSVAFWCNPISGHATLYWYQQILGQGPKLLIQFQNNGVVDDSQLPKDRFSAERLKGVDSTLKIQPAKLEDSAVYLCASSLDRGPGETQYFGPGTRLLVL.

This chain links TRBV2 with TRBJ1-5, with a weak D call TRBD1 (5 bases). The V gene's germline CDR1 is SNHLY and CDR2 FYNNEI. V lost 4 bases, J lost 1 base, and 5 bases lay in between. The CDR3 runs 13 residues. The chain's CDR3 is CASSGDSNQPQHF. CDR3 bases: TGTGCCAGCAGTGGGGACAGCAATCAGCCCCAGCATTTT.

CDR3 sequence: CASREPGQGHYEQYF. DNA for the CDR3: TGTGCCAGCAGAGAACCGGGACAGGGACACTACGAGCAGTACTTC. The chain links TRBV2 to TRBJ2-7, with TRBD1 matching over 9 bases. This CDR3 contains 15 residues. Germline trimming cut 6 bases from V and 3 bases from J; bases unmatched to any gene: 9. Looked up from germline, CDR1 is SNHLY and CDR2 is FYNNEI.

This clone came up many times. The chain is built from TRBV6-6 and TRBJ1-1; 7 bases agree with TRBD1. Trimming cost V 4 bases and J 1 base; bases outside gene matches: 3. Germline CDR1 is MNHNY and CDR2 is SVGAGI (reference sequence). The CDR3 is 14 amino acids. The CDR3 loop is CASSFTGANTEAFF. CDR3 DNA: TGTGCCAGCAGTTTTACAGGGGCGAACACTGAAGCTTTCTTT.

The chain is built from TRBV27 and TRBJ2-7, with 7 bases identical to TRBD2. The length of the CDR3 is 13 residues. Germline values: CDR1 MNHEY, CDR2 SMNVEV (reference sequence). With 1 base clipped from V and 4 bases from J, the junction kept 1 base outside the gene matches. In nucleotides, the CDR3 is TGTGCCAGCAGTTTATACGGGGGGTACGAGCAGTACGTC. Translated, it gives CASSLYGGYEQYV.

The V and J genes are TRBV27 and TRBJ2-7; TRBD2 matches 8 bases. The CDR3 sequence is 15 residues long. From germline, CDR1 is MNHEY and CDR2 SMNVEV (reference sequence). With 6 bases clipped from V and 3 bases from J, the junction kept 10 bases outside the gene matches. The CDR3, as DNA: TGTGCCAGCAGGATTTTCGGGGGGGTAAGCTACGAGCAGTACTTC. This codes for CASRIFGGVSYEQYF.

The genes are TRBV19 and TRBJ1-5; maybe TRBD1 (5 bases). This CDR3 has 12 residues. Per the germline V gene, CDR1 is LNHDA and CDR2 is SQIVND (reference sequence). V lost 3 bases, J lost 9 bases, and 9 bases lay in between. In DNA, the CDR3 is TGTGCCAGTAGTATGGCCGGGGGGCCCCAGCATTTT. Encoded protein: CASSMAGGPQHF. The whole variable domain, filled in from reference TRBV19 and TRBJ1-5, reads DGGITQSPKYLFRKEGQNVTLSCEQNLNHDAMYWYRQDPGQGLRLIYYSQIVNDFQKGDIAEGYSVSREKKESFPLTVTSAQKNPTAFYLCASSMAGGPQHFGDGTRLSIL.

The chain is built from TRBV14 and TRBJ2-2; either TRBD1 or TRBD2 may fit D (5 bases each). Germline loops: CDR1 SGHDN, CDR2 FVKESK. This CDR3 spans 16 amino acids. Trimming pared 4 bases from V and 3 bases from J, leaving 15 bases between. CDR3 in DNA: TGTGCCAGCAGCCCGCAGGGACCCGATGACACCGGGGAGCTGTTTTTT. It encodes CASSPQGPDDTGELFF.

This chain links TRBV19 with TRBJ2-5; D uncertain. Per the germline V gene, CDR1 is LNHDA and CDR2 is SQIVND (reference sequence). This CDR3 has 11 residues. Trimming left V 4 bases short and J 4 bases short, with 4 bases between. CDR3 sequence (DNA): TGTGCCAGTAGTACGTCAGAGACCCAGTACTTC. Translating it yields CASSTSETQYF. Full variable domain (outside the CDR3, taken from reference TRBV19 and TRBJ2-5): DGGITQSPKYLFRKEGQNVTLSCEQNLNHDAMYWYRQDPGQGLRLIYYSQIVNDFQKGDIAEGYSVSREKKESFPLTVTSAQKNPTAFYLCASSTSETQYFGPGTRLLVL.

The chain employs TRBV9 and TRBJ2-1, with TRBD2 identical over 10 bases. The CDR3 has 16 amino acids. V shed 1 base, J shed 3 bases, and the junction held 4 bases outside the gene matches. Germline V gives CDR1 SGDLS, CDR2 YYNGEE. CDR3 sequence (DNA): TGTGCCAGCAGCGTAATAGCGGGGGGAAGCTACAATGAGCAGTTCTTC. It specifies CASSVIAGGSYNEQFF.

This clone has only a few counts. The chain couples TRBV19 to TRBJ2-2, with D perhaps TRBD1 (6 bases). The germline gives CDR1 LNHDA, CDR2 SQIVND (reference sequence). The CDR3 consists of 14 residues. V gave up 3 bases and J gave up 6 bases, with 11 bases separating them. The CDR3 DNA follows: TGTGCCAGTAGTATCACAGGGTGGCCCGGGGAGCTGTTTTTT. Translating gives CASSITGWPGELFF.

The CDR3 loop is CATSRDSNYGYTF. Written as DNA, the CDR3 is TGTGCCACCAGCAGAGACAGCAACTATGGCTACACCTTC. This sequence joins TRBV15 and TRBJ1-2, with D hard to call. In germline, CDR1 is LNHNV, CDR2 YYDKDF (reference sequence). This CDR3 is built from 13 residues. Trimming left V 0 bases short and J 2 bases short, with 4 bases between. The variable domain in full, with the rest retrieved from reference TRBV15 and TRBJ1-2, is DAMVIQNPRYQVTQFGKPVTLSCSQTLNHNVMYWYQQKSSQAPKLLFHYYDKDFNNEADTPDNFQSRRPNTSFCFLDIRSPGLGDTAMYLCATSRDSNYGYTFGSGTRLTVV.

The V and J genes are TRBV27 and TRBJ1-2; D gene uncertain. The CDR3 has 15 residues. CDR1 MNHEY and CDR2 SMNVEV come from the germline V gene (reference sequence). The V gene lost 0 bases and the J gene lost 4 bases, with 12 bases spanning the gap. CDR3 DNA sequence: TGTGCCAGCAGTTTATCAGGACGGCTTTTCTATGGCTACACCTTC. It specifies CASSLSGRLFYGYTF.

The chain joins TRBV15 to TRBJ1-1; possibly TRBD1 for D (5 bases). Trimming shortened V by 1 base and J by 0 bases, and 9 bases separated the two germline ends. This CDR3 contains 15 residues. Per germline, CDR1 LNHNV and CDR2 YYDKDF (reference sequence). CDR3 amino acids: CATSRGGTVNTEAFF. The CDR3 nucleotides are TGTGCCACCAGCAGAGGGGGGACGGTGAACACTGAAGCTTTCTTT.

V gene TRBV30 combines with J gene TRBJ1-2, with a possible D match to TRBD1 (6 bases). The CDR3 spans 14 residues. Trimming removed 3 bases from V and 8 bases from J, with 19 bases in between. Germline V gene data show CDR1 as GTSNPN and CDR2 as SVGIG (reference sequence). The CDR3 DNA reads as TGTGCCTGGAGCCGAACAGGGTGGGAAGAGGGCTACACCTTC. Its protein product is CAWSRTGWEEGYTF.